The clone carrying this TCR beta chain was counted a few times. From germline, CDR1 is MNHNS and CDR2 SASEGT. This CDR3 has 13 residues. V lost 8 bases, J lost 5 bases, and 12 bases lay in between. TCRdb reanalysed the 5' RACE reads using MiXCR and keeps one entry per CDR3 protein. The data show about 48,000 distinct CDR3 sequences, 19% seen once. This sample is drawn from a study of chronic HIV infection and antiretroviral therapy. The sequencing input was peripheral blood. The chain combines TRBV6-1 with TRBJ1-4; D ambiguous. The sequence derives from an adult who had HIV and had not received antiretroviral therapy, or was an uninfected healthy control (not recorded which). This chain's CDR3 is CASRRTLNEKLFF. CDR3 DNA sequence: TGTGCCAGCCGGAGGACTCTAAATGAAAAACTGTTTTTT.